The rows below give T cell receptor beta chains drawn from one sample of a study of response to subunit inactivated influenza vaccine. Via MiXCR, TCRdb re-called the RT-PCR reads, giving one row per CDR3 protein. Of about 570,000 distinct CDR3 sequences listed, about 11% were seen once; the top ten hold 11%. These data were likewise used in another study, on T cells expressing NK-cell markers.

The specimen comprised PBMCs from blood, sampled on the day of vaccination. Receptors were obtained from a man in his fifties who received an inactivated influenza vaccine. Each CDR3 is given with its conserved first and last residue. D genes are given only for firm matches. Clone size is given for some rows only: seen once, a few or many times, or a class if the clone is expanded.

clone size: many
J gene: TRBJ2-1
V gene: TRBV14
D gene: TRBD2
CDR3 protein: CASSQAIRLAGFTYNEQFF
CDR3 DNA: TGTGCCAGCAGCCAAGCGATCCGACTAGCGGGTTTTACCTACAATGAGCAGTTCTTC

clone size: -
J gene: TRBJ2-2
V gene: TRBV7-2
D gene: -
CDR3 protein: CASRPRAGAAGELFF
CDR3 DNA: TGTGCCAGCAGACCTAGGGCGGGGGCGGCCGGGGAGCTGTTTTTT

clone size: many
J gene: TRBJ2-2
V gene: TRBV20-1
D gene: -
CDR3 protein: CSAPGQNTGELFF
CDR3 DNA: TGCAGTGCCCCCGGACAGAACACCGGGGAGCTGTTTTTT

clone size: -
J gene: TRBJ2-4
V gene: TRBV20-1
D gene: TRBD1
CDR3 protein: CSARQGAAKNIQYF
CDR3 DNA: TGCAGTGCAAGACAGGGGGCGGCCAAAAACATTCAGTACTTC

clone size: few
J gene: TRBJ2-1
V gene: TRBV4-2
D gene: TRBD2
CDR3 protein: CASSQDPLVSGRNNEQFF
CDR3 DNA: TGTGCCAGCAGCCAAGACCCCCTTGTTAGCGGGAGGAATAATGAGCAGTTCTTC

clone size: many
J gene: TRBJ2-7
V gene: TRBV10-3
D gene: -
CDR3 protein: CAISAGSTYEQYF
CDR3 DNA: TGTGCCATCAGTGCAGGGTCGACCTACGAGCAGTACTTC

clone size: -
J gene: TRBJ2-3
V gene: TRBV15
D gene: -
CDR3 protein: CATSRDLQSTDTQYF
CDR3 DNA: TGTGCCACCAGCAGAGATTTGCAAAGCACAGATACGCAGTATTTT

clone size: few
J gene: TRBJ2-2
V gene: TRBV4-3
D gene: TRBD1
CDR3 protein: CASSQDLILQGVTGELFF
CDR3 DNA: TGCGCCAGCAGCCAAGATTTAATTTTACAGGGGGTGACCGGGGAGCTGTTTTTT

clone size: -
J gene: TRBJ2-2
V gene: TRBV18
D gene: -
CDR3 protein: CASSRDRIPNTGELFF
CDR3 DNA: TGTGCCAGCTCACGAGACCGGATACCGAACACCGGGGAGCTGTTTTTT

clone size: -
J gene: TRBJ2-1
V gene: TRBV7-2
D gene: -
CDR3 protein: CASSLLATTFTYNEQFF
CDR3 DNA: TGTGCCAGCAGCTTACTAGCGACCACGTTTACCTACAATGAGCAGTTCTTC

clone size: -
J gene: TRBJ1-1
V gene: TRBV28
D gene: -
CDR3 protein: CASSPFLVGKTEAFF
CDR3 DNA: TGTGCCAGCAGTCCCTTCCTTGTTGGGAAGACTGAAGCTTTCTTT

clone size: -
J gene: TRBJ2-1
V gene: TRBV6-2/TRBV6-3
D gene: -
CDR3 protein: CASSTPVRPFF
CDR3 DNA: TGTGCCAGCAGTACCCCGGTTAGGCCGTTCTTC

clone size: few
J gene: TRBJ1-3
V gene: TRBV7-2
D gene: -
CDR3 protein: CASSRDTRSGNTIYF
CDR3 DNA: TGTGCCAGCAGCCGGGACACTAGGTCTGGAAACACCATATATTTT

clone size: many
J gene: TRBJ2-3
V gene: TRBV10-3
D gene: TRBD2
CDR3 protein: CAIGTSGGAASSTDTQYF
CDR3 DNA: TGTGCCATCGGGACTAGCGGGGGGGCTGCATCAAGCACAGATACGCAGTATTTT

clone size: -
J gene: TRBJ1-5
V gene: TRBV11-2
D gene: -
CDR3 protein: CASSSPTGPQHF
CDR3 DNA: TGTGCCAGCAGCTCACCGACAGGCCCCCAGCATTTT

clone size: many
J gene: TRBJ2-3
V gene: TRBV5-1
D gene: TRBD2
CDR3 protein: CASSSALAGAADTQYF
CDR3 DNA: TGCGCCAGCAGCTCAGCACTAGCGGGAGCGGCAGATACGCAGTATTTT

clone size: few
J gene: TRBJ1-2
V gene: TRBV7-9
D gene: -
CDR3 protein: CASSERKTHNYGYTF
CDR3 DNA: TGTGCCAGCAGCGAAAGGAAGACACACAACTATGGCTACACCTTC

clone size: many
J gene: TRBJ2-5
V gene: TRBV7-9
D gene: -
CDR3 protein: CASSRTAPKTQYF
CDR3 DNA: TGTGCCAGCAGCCGGACAGCTCCTAAGACCCAGTACTTC

clone size: many
J gene: TRBJ2-3
V gene: TRBV12-3/TRBV12-4
D gene: -
CDR3 protein: CASSFFGGPRDTQYF
CDR3 DNA: TGTGCCAGCAGTTTTTTTGGGGGGCCCCGAGATACGCAGTATTTT

clone size: -
J gene: TRBJ1-1
V gene: TRBV6-1
D gene: -
CDR3 protein: CASTTFWTANTEAFF
CDR3 DNA: TGTGCCAGCACCACATTCTGGACAGCGAACACTGAAGCTTTCTTT

clone size: many
J gene: TRBJ2-7
V gene: TRBV2
D gene: -
CDR3 protein: CASNAAFLYEQYF
CDR3 DNA: TGTGCCAGCAATGCCGCGTTCCTCTACGAGCAGTACTTC

clone size: few
J gene: TRBJ2-1
V gene: TRBV4-2
D gene: -
CDR3 protein: CASSQERQSAYNEQFF
CDR3 DNA: TGTGCCAGCAGCCAAGAGCGGCAGTCGGCCTACAATGAGCAGTTCTTC

clone size: -
J gene: TRBJ2-5
V gene: TRBV25-1
D gene: -
CDR3 protein: CASSEAGRSEETQYF
CDR3 DNA: TGTGCCAGCAGTGAGGCAGGGAGGTCGGAGGAGACCCAGTACTTC

clone size: -
J gene: TRBJ1-1
V gene: TRBV6-2/TRBV6-3
D gene: -
CDR3 protein: CASSYATDSGLNTEAFF
CDR3 DNA: TGTGCCAGCAGTTACGCCACGGACAGTGGCCTGAACACTGAAGCTTTCTTT

clone size: few
J gene: TRBJ1-2
V gene: TRBV6-2/TRBV6-3
D gene: -
CDR3 protein: CASRVKQGRGTDYGYTF
CDR3 DNA: TGTGCCAGCAGAGTCAAACAGGGAAGGGGGACGGACTATGGCTACACCTTC

clone size: -
J gene: TRBJ2-3
V gene: TRBV11-2
D gene: -
CDR3 protein: CASSLDPGSGRTDTQYF
CDR3 DNA: TGTGCCAGCAGCTTAGACCCCGGATCCGGACGCACAGATACGCAGTATTTT

clone size: -
J gene: TRBJ2-1
V gene: TRBV2
D gene: -
CDR3 protein: CASSAPEGRASSYNQQFF
CDR3 DNA: TGTGCCAGCAGTGCTCCCGAAGGACGCGCGAGCTCCTACAATCAGCAGTTCTTC

clone size: many
J gene: TRBJ2-7
V gene: TRBV11-1
D gene: TRBD1
CDR3 protein: CASSRTGSYEQYF
CDR3 DNA: TGTGCCAGCAGCCGGACAGGGTCCTACGAGCAGTACTTC

clone size: few
J gene: TRBJ1-1
V gene: TRBV6-5
D gene: -
CDR3 protein: CASSYSGVTEAFF
CDR3 DNA: TGTGCCAGCAGTTACTCAGGGGTGACTGAAGCTTTCTTT

clone size: -
J gene: TRBJ2-3
V gene: TRBV15
D gene: TRBD2
CDR3 protein: CATSRGTSGETDTQYF
CDR3 DNA: TGTGCCACCAGCAGGGGGACTAGCGGGGAAACAGATACGCAGTATTTT

clone size: -
J gene: TRBJ2-7
V gene: TRBV6-2/TRBV6-3
D gene: TRBD2
CDR3 protein: CASSQGLLPYEQYF
CDR3 DNA: TGTGCCAGCAGTCAGGGACTACTTCCCTACGAGCAGTACTTC

clone size: -
J gene: TRBJ2-1
V gene: TRBV4-3
D gene: -
CDR3 protein: CASSQEPGRPGEQFF
CDR3 DNA: TGCGCCAGCAGCCAGGAGCCGGGACGCCCGGGGGAGCAGTTCTTC

clone size: few
J gene: TRBJ1-1
V gene: TRBV7-9
D gene: TRBD1
CDR3 protein: CASSFPGQGTATEAFF
CDR3 DNA: TGTGCCAGCAGCTTCCCGGGACAGGGGACGGCCACTGAAGCTTTCTTT

clone size: -
J gene: TRBJ1-5
V gene: TRBV4-1
D gene: TRBD1
CDR3 protein: CASSQGTGQNQPQHF
CDR3 DNA: TGCGCCAGCAGCCAGGGGACAGGCCAAAATCAGCCCCAGCATTTT

clone size: -
J gene: TRBJ2-7
V gene: TRBV20-1
D gene: TRBD2
CDR3 protein: CSARGSGETYEQYF
CDR3 DNA: TGCAGTGCTAGAGGTAGCGGGGAAACCTACGAGCAGTACTTC

clone size: -
J gene: TRBJ2-5
V gene: TRBV7-9
D gene: TRBD1
CDR3 protein: CASSLPADRGETQYF
CDR3 DNA: TGTGCCAGCAGCTTACCAGCGGACAGGGGTGAGACCCAGTACTTC

clone size: many
J gene: TRBJ2-1
V gene: TRBV20-1
D gene: -
CDR3 protein: CSARDRWAVNNEQFF
CDR3 DNA: TGCAGTGCTAGAGATCGCTGGGCAGTAAACAATGAGCAGTTCTTC

clone size: few
J gene: TRBJ2-7
V gene: TRBV12-3/TRBV12-4
D gene: -
CDR3 protein: CASSPPLPLSYEQYF
CDR3 DNA: TGTGCCAGCAGCCCCCCCCTACCTCTATCCTACGAGCAGTACTTC

clone size: many
J gene: TRBJ2-2
V gene: TRBV6-5
D gene: -
CDR3 protein: CASSTPNTGELFF
CDR3 DNA: TGTGCCAGCAGTACTCCGAACACCGGGGAGCTGTTTTTT

clone size: -
J gene: TRBJ1-5
V gene: TRBV6-1
D gene: TRBD1
CDR3 protein: CASSRDRGNQPQHF
CDR3 DNA: TGTGCCAGCAGCCGGGACAGGGGTAATCAGCCCCAGCATTTT

clone size: few
J gene: TRBJ2-6
V gene: TRBV6-1
D gene: TRBD2
CDR3 protein: CASTSGSLKGGANVLTF
CDR3 DNA: TGTGCCAGTACTAGCGGGAGTCTAAAGGGTGGGGCCAACGTCCTGACTTTC

clone size: few
J gene: TRBJ2-2
V gene: TRBV4-3
D gene: TRBD2
CDR3 protein: CASSQDGTGGHGGELFF
CDR3 DNA: TGCGCCAGCAGCCAAGATGGGACGGGGGGGCATGGCGGGGAGCTGTTTTTT

clone size: few
J gene: TRBJ2-7
V gene: TRBV5-1
D gene: TRBD1
CDR3 protein: CASSLRGGDEQYF
CDR3 DNA: TGCGCCAGCAGCTTGAGAGGGGGCGACGAGCAGTACTTC

clone size: few
J gene: TRBJ2-2
V gene: TRBV10-3
D gene: TRBD2
CDR3 protein: CATARAGTGELFF
CDR3 DNA: TGTGCCACCGCCCGAGCGGGGACCGGGGAGCTGTTTTTT

clone size: -
J gene: TRBJ2-1
V gene: TRBV12-3/TRBV12-4
D gene: -
CDR3 protein: CASSKTEQFF
CDR3 DNA: TGTGCCAGCTCCAAAACAGAGCAGTTCTTC

clone size: -
J gene: TRBJ2-7
V gene: TRBV20-1
D gene: TRBD1
CDR3 protein: CSRGSDRASYEQYF
CDR3 DNA: TGCTCCCGGGGGTCGGACAGGGCCTCCTACGAGCAGTACTTC

clone size: few
J gene: TRBJ2-1
V gene: TRBV20-1
D gene: -
CDR3 protein: CSATGWGNEQFF
CDR3 DNA: TGCAGTGCTACGGGGTGGGGCAATGAGCAGTTCTTC

clone size: few
J gene: TRBJ2-1
V gene: TRBV6-1
D gene: -
CDR3 protein: CASSDLGGYNEQFF
CDR3 DNA: TGTGCCAGCAGTGATCTGGGCGGGTACAATGAGCAGTTCTTC

clone size: many
J gene: TRBJ2-4
V gene: TRBV20-1
D gene: -
CDR3 protein: CSSGEGRAKNIQYF
CDR3 DNA: TGCAGTTCGGGCGAGGGGCGAGCCAAAAACATTCAGTACTTC

clone size: few
J gene: TRBJ2-3
V gene: TRBV9
D gene: -
CDR3 protein: CASSEVELRDTQYF
CDR3 DNA: TGTGCCAGCAGCGAAGTAGAACTGCGGGATACGCAGTATTTT

clone size: few
J gene: TRBJ2-1
V gene: TRBV21-1
D gene: -
CDR3 protein: CASSLGARYNEQFF
CDR3 DNA: TGTGCCAGCAGCCTCGGGGCGCGATACAATGAGCAGTTCTTC

clone size: -
J gene: TRBJ2-7
V gene: TRBV20-1
D gene: -
CDR3 protein: CSASDRRSSGDYEQYF
CDR3 DNA: TGCAGTGCCTCGGACAGGCGAAGTTCGGGAGACTACGAGCAGTACTTC